This entry features one T cell receptor beta chain sequence. This sample is part of a study of T cell changes during pregnancy in multiple sclerosis. The method was immunoSEQ multiplex PCR; TCRdb's version includes in-frame clones alone and lacks a portion of them. Of fewer than 50,000 clones detected, roughly 91% appear once; the ten largest clones hold more than 5.5%. Trimming took off 0 bases at V and 5 bases at J, with 17 bases between the two ends. The CDR3 is made up of 16 amino acids. Per germline, CDR1 MNHEY and CDR2 SVGAGI. The sample here was CD8+ T cells from peripheral blood mononuclear cells, taken in the third trimester of pregnancy. This TCR derives from a female donor with multiple sclerosis, enrolled in a pregnancy study. The V call is TRBV6-5, the J call TRBJ2-7, with D possibly TRBD1 on 6 matching bases. The CDR3 region is CASSYSEGRGSDEQYF. Written as DNA, the CDR3 is TGTGCCAGCAGTTACTCTGAGGGCAGGGGTAGCGACGAGCAGTACTTC.